This is a list of T cell receptor beta chains from one sample in a study of T cells in Graves' hyperthyroidism and ophthalmopathy. TCRdb ran MiXCR on the multiplex PCR reads and lists one entry per CDR3 protein. The table shows some 300,000 distinct CDR3 sequences, with roughly 17% occurring only once. The specimen sequenced was blood. These receptors were obtained from a young man with Graves' hyperthyroidism. Each CDR3 is given with its conserved first and last residue. Each record gives: clone size, D gene, V gene, J gene, CDR3 protein, CDR3 DNA. The D gene is left open where the match is weak. Part of the rows lack a size; the others show once, few, many or a class for expanded clones.

size: NA
D: NA
V: TRBV24-1
J: TRBJ1-1
CDR3: CATSDFRGEAFF
DNA: TGTGCCACCAGTGATTTCCGGGGAGAAGCTTTCTTT

size: many
D: TRBD2
V: TRBV24-1
J: TRBJ2-3
CDR3: CATSDFTTSGRTDTQYF
DNA: TGTGCCACCAGTGATTTTACAACTAGCGGTCGCACAGATACGCAGTATTTT

size: many
D: NA
V: TRBV7-2
J: TRBJ2-4
CDR3: CASSLVGEARNIQYF
DNA: TGTGCCAGCAGCTTAGTAGGAGAGGCTAGAAACATTCAGTACTTC

size: few
D: NA
V: TRBV9
J: TRBJ1-5
CDR3: CASSVDGWGDQPQHF
DNA: TGTGCCAGCAGCGTAGACGGGTGGGGTGATCAGCCCCAGCATTTT

size: many
D: NA
V: TRBV2
J: TRBJ1-1
CDR3: CAGQTAPNTEAFF
DNA: TGTGCCGGGCAAACGGCACCGAACACTGAAGCTTTCTTT

size: many
D: TRBD1
V: TRBV29-1
J: TRBJ1-1
CDR3: CSVVPGQTFAEAFF
DNA: TGCAGCGTAGTGCCGGGACAGACTTTCGCTGAAGCTTTCTTT

size: once
D: NA
V: TRBV24-1
J: TRBJ2-1
CDR3: CATTRSYDNEQFF
DNA: TGTGCCACTACTCGTAGTTACGACAATGAGCAGTTCTTC

size: many
D: TRBD2
V: TRBV20-1
J: TRBJ2-7
CDR3: CSARAGVRSYEQYF
DNA: TGCAGTGCTAGGGCGGGAGTACGGTCCTACGAGCAGTACTTC

size: few
D: NA
V: TRBV24-1
J: TRBJ1-1
CDR3: CATRGFGEAFF
DNA: TGTGCCACCCGAGGTTTTGGTGAAGCTTTCTTT

size: NA
D: NA
V: TRBV10-3
J: TRBJ2-5
CDR3: CAISESNGWEETQYF
DNA: TGTGCCATCAGTGAGTCGAACGGCTGGGAGGAGACCCAGTACTTC

size: NA
D: NA
V: TRBV7-3
J: TRBJ1-5
CDR3: CASSLNSGDQPQHF
DNA: TGTGCCAGCAGCTTAAACTCCGGGGATCAGCCCCAGCATTTT

size: few
D: TRBD2
V: TRBV19
J: TRBJ2-1
CDR3: CASSSTRGGRSRDEQFF
DNA: TGTGCCAGTAGTTCGACGCGGGGCGGGAGGTCAAGGGATGAGCAGTTCTTC

size: many
D: NA
V: TRBV28
J: TRBJ2-7
CDR3: CASSFRRGTKYEQYF
DNA: TGTGCCAGCAGTTTTCGGAGGGGGACGAAGTACGAGCAGTACTTC

size: many
D: TRBD1
V: TRBV6-1
J: TRBJ2-7
CDR3: CASRYTRGQGVSSSYEQYF
DNA: TGTGCCAGCAGATATACCCGGGGACAGGGGGTCTCGAGCTCCTACGAGCAGTACTTC

size: many
D: NA
V: TRBV10-3
J: TRBJ1-1
CDR3: CAISPRDPNTEAFF
DNA: TGTGCCATCAGTCCCCGGGACCCAAACACTGAAGCTTTCTTT

size: NA
D: NA
V: TRBV3-1
J: TRBJ2-3
CDR3: CASSQARRDSAEYF
DNA: TGTGCCAGCAGCCAAGCTCGCCGGGACTCCGCTGAGTATTTT

size: many
D: NA
V: TRBV28
J: TRBJ1-1
CDR3: CASKEGVGAAFF
DNA: TGTGCCAGCAAGGAAGGGGTGGGGGCAGCTTTCTTT

size: many
D: NA
V: TRBV30
J: TRBJ1-5
CDR3: CAWGRDRSGPQHF
DNA: TGTGCCTGGGGACGGGACCGATCAGGGCCCCAGCATTTT

size: few
D: NA
V: TRBV5-1
J: TRBJ1-2
CDR3: CASSPHRTSAALPNYGYTF
DNA: TGCGCCAGCAGCCCACATCGGACGTCCGCTGCTCTTCCTAACTATGGCTACACCTTC

size: many
D: NA
V: TRBV2
J: TRBJ1-1
CDR3: CASSVEQPNVNTEAFF
DNA: TGTGCCAGCAGTGTGGAACAGCCCAACGTCAACACTGAAGCTTTCTTT

size: many
D: NA
V: TRBV5-1
J: TRBJ1-5
CDR3: CASSLGWVTNQPQHF
DNA: TGCGCCAGCAGCTTGGGGTGGGTCACGAATCAGCCCCAGCATTTT

size: many
D: NA
V: TRBV28
J: TRBJ2-5
CDR3: CAIGHSKGSGDARYQETQYF
DNA: TGTGCCATCGGACACTCAAAAGGCAGCGGAGATGCTCGGTACCAAGAGACCCAGTACTTC

size: many
D: NA
V: TRBV7-2
J: TRBJ1-1
CDR3: CASSGRNTEAFF
DNA: TGTGCCAGCAGCGGACGGAACACTGAAGCTTTCTTT

size: few
D: NA
V: TRBV7-9
J: TRBJ2-1
CDR3: CASSPAYNEQFF
DNA: TGTGCCAGCAGCCCGGCATACAATGAGCAGTTCTTC

size: many
D: NA
V: TRBV15
J: TRBJ2-7
CDR3: CATRRGTDGEQYF
DNA: TGTGCCACCAGGAGGGGGACCGACGGCGAGCAGTACTTC

size: NA
D: TRBD1
V: TRBV7-6
J: TRBJ2-7
CDR3: CASSQNTGVSSYEQYF
DNA: TGTGCCAGCAGCCAGAATACAGGGGTTTCCTCCTACGAGCAGTACTTC

size: many
D: NA
V: TRBV5-1
J: TRBJ2-1
CDR3: CASSLLPSSYNEQFF
DNA: TGCGCCAGCAGCTTGTTACCAAGCTCCTACAATGAGCAGTTCTTC

size: many
D: NA
V: TRBV30
J: TRBJ2-4
CDR3: CAWSVGRAGNIQYF
DNA: TGTGCCTGGAGTGTGGGCAGGGCCGGAAACATTCAGTACTTC

size: once
D: TRBD2
V: TRBV7-9
J: TRBJ2-3
CDR3: CASSKLAGESVTQYF
DNA: TGTGCCAGCAGCAAACTAGCGGGAGAATCAGTTACGCAGTATTTT

size: NA
D: NA
V: TRBV10-3
J: TRBJ2-6
CDR3: CAISEGDTGANVLTF
DNA: TGTGCCATCAGTGAGGGGGACACTGGGGCCAACGTCCTGACTTTC

size: NA
D: NA
V: TRBV7-9
J: TRBJ2-5
CDR3: CASSFQVLGETQYF
DNA: TGTGCCAGCAGCTTTCAGGTCTTGGGGGAGACCCAGTACTTC

size: many
D: NA
V: TRBV20-1
J: TRBJ2-7
CDR3: CSARTPPGIPYEQYF
DNA: TGCAGTGCTAGGACCCCGCCGGGGATCCCCTACGAGCAGTACTTC

size: NA
D: NA
V: TRBV4-2
J: TRBJ1-5
CDR3: CASSQYRGSNQPQHF
DNA: TGTGCCAGCAGCCAATATAGGGGAAGCAATCAGCCCCAGCATTTT

size: few
D: TRBD1
V: TRBV3-1
J: TRBJ1-3
CDR3: CASSLWDSPGNTIYF
DNA: TGTGCCAGCAGCCTATGGGACAGCCCTGGAAACACCATATATTTT

size: many
D: NA
V: TRBV7-6
J: TRBJ2-1
CDR3: CASSLAVGGPGEQFF
DNA: TGTGCCAGCAGCCTGGCTGTGGGCGGACCGGGGGAGCAGTTCTTC

size: NA
D: NA
V: TRBV15
J: TRBJ2-5
CDR3: CATSREKVRVTQYF
DNA: TGTGCCACCAGCAGAGAAAAGGTTCGAGTGACCCAGTACTTC

size: many
D: TRBD1
V: TRBV12-3/TRBV12-4
J: TRBJ2-2
CDR3: CASTDRDRGYTGELFF
DNA: TGTGCCAGCACGGACCGGGACAGGGGTTACACCGGGGAGCTGTTTTTT

size: many
D: TRBD1
V: TRBV6-1
J: TRBJ2-1
CDR3: CASSSPGQGNNEQFF
DNA: TGTGCCAGCAGTTCCCCGGGACAGGGGAACAATGAGCAGTTCTTC

size: many
D: NA
V: TRBV20-1
J: TRBJ2-3
CDR3: CSARDHWRGTDTQYF
DNA: TGCAGTGCTAGAGATCATTGGCGGGGCACAGATACGCAGTATTTT